Each of the 13 T cell receptor beta chains below was sequenced from the same sample in a study of shared clonotypes between healthy human individuals (dated by TCRdb to about 2020). The receptor library was made with the immunoSEQ multiplex PCR assay. Here the immuneACCESS table is served through TCRdb, limited to in-frame sequences with V and J called. Missing clones are a known gap in these copies; in checked studies unresolved V genes cover under half, and the rest lacks a known reason. This sample comprises about 2.4 million clones, 93% of them detected only once. The top ten hold approximately 0.37% of the sample. Sequences were obtained from naive CD4+ T cells from PBMCs. The label giving this sample's cell subset or site can be read as: CD45RA+ positively selected. The receptors were sampled from a man aged 18 to 29 in good health. Some clones in this sample may be carry-over from other donors' samples.

The rearrangement links TRBV4-1 to TRBJ1-3, with 7 bases matching TRBD1. The CDR3 runs to 16 residues. Germline V CDR1 and CDR2: MGHRA, YSYEKL. Unmatched junction bases numbered 7, after V lost 1 base and J lost 4 bases. In nucleotides, the CDR3 is TGCGCCAGCAGCCAAGTTCCAAGGGGGCGCGGAAACACCATATATTTT. Translation gives CASSQVPRGRGNTIYF.

This clone was counted a single time. CDR3 DNA: TGTGCCAGCAGCACCCGACAGGGGGCCGCTGGAAACACCATATATTTT. Encoded protein: CASSTRQGAAGNTIYF. The chain links TRBV11-2 to TRBJ1-3, with TRBD1 identical over 10 bases. The CDR3 extends over 16 amino acids. The germline V gene encodes CDR1 SGHAT and CDR2 FQNNGV. V dropped 5 bases and J dropped 2; count of bases not matched to a gene: 6.

This clone was seen just once. V and J are TRBV7-2 and TRBJ1-1; no clear D gene. CDR3 length: 14 amino acids. Germline CDR1 is SGHTA and CDR2 is FQGNSA. Trimming pared 1 base from V and 4 bases from J, leaving 10 bases between. The CDR3 reads CASSLGSISTEAFF. The CDR3 nucleotides read TGTGCCAGCAGCTTAGGCTCTATTAGCACTGAAGCTTTCTTT.

This chain links TRBV27 with TRBJ2-7; no definite D call. CDR1 and CDR2 from the germline V gene are MNHEY and SMNVEV (reference sequence). V lost 11 bases to trimming and J lost 7 bases, with 9 bases between them. CDR3 length equals 9 residues. The chain's CDR3 is CARLGEQYF. The CDR3 bases are TGTGCCCGCCTCGGGGAGCAGTACTTC.

This chain links TRBV4-3 with TRBJ2-3; a possible D gene is TRBD2 (5 bases). V lost 2 bases and J lost 0, with 12 bases in between. Germline CDR1 is LGHNA and CDR2 is YSLEER. The CDR3 has 16 amino acids. CDR3 in DNA: TGCGCCAGCAGCCAACATCGATGGACTAGCACAGATACGCAGTATTTT. Amino acids: CASSQHRWTSTDTQYF.

The V gene is TRBV2, the J gene TRBJ2-1, with D unclear. The germline V gene encodes CDR1 SNHLY and CDR2 FYNNEI. The CDR3 length is 15 residues. The germline V and J ends were trimmed by 8 bases and 2 bases, with 16 bases remaining between them. CDR3 in amino acids: CASRVFVDTYNEQFF. In nucleotides, the CDR3 is TGTGCCAGCCGTGTATTTGTCGACACCTACAATGAGCAGTTCTTC.

Note on this clone: Other DNA sequences in this sample translate to the same CDR3. The chain joins TRBV18 to TRBJ2-7; D might be TRBD2 (6 bases). The CDR3 is 13 amino acids. Between the trimmed V and J ends, which lost 2 bases and 2 bases, there was a span of 7 bases. Germline CDR1 and CDR2: KGHSH and LQKENI. The CDR3 DNA sequence: TGTGCCAGCTCACCAGGCGGGACCTACGAGCAGTACTTC. Residues: CASSPGGTYEQYF.

The V gene is TRBV7-2, the J gene TRBJ2-1; unclear D gene. Trimming removed 3 bases from V and 6 bases from J, with 6 bases in between. CDR1 is SGHTA, CDR2 FQGNSA, per germline. The length of the CDR3 is 12 residues. This CDR3 is CASSLVTNEQFF. Written as DNA, the CDR3 is TGTGCCAGCAGCTTGGTTACCAATGAGCAGTTCTTC.

This chain connects TRBV5-6 to TRBJ2-7; perhaps TRBD2 as D (7 bases). The CDR3 has 16 amino acids. V lost 5 bases to trimming and J lost 3 bases, with 21 bases between them. From germline, CDR1 is SGHDT and CDR2 YYEEEE. CDR3 sequence (DNA): TGTGCCAGCAGGGACGGGGGGTCAGGGGATAACTACGAGCAGTACTTC. Amino acid sequence: CASRDGGSGDNYEQYF.

V gene TRBV2 combines with J gene TRBJ2-7; D gene unclear. The CDR3 runs to 13 residues. Trimming took 6 bases from V and 2 from J, leaving 11 bases between them. Germline CDR1 SNHLY, CDR2 FYNNEI. CDR3 in DNA: TGTGCCAGCAGCGCTTATGGCCCCTACGAGCAGTACTTC. Its protein product is CASSAYGPYEQYF.

V gene TRBV11-3 combines with J gene TRBJ2-6; tentative D call: TRBD2 (6 bases). Trimming shortened V by 5 bases and J by 1 base, and 9 bases separated the two germline ends. Germline V gene lookup returns CDR1 SGHNT and CDR2 YENEEA. The CDR3 totals 15 residues. The CDR3 is CASSRGESGANVLTF. CDR3 in DNA: TGTGCCAGCAGCCGCGGGGAGTCTGGGGCCAACGTCCTGACTTTC.

On this clone itself: Distinct nucleotide sequences in the sample also encode this CDR3. V gene TRBV7-6 combines with J gene TRBJ1-1; possible D gene TRBD1, 5 bases. Germline V gene lookup returns CDR1 SGHVS and CDR2 FNYEAQ. The V end was cut by 3 bases, the J end by 0 bases, with 11 bases between. The CDR3 is 15 amino acids. This CDR3 is CASSLGGPMNTEAFF. The DNA of the CDR3 is TGTGCCAGCAGCTTGGGGGGACCCATGAACACTGAAGCTTTCTTT.

This chain connects TRBV28 to TRBJ1-4; weak D call: TRBD1 (5 bases). The CDR3 has 15 residues. CDR1 is MDHEN, CDR2 SYDVKM, per germline. V lost 5 bases to trimming and J lost 8 bases, with 18 bases between them. CDR3 protein: CASSIAGTRKEKLFF. DNA of the CDR3: TGTGCCAGCAGTATCGCCGGGACGAGAAAGGAAAAACTGTTTTTT.